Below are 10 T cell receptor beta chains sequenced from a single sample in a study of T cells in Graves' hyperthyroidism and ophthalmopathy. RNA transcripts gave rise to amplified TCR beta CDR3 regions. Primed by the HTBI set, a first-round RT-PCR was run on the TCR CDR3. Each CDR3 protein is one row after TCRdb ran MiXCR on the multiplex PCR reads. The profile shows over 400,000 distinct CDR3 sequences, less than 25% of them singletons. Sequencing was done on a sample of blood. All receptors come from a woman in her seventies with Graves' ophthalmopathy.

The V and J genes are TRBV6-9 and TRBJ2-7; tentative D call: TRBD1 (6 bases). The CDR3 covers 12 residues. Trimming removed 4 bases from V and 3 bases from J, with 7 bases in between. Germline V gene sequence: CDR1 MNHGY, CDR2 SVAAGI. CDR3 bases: TGTGCCAGCAGTTGGGGGCACTACGAGCAGTACTTC. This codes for CASSWGHYEQYF.

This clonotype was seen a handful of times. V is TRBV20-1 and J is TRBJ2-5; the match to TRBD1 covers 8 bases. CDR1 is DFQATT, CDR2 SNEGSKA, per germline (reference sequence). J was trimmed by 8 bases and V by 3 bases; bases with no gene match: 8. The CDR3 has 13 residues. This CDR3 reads CSASTGTGVTQYF. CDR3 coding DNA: TGCAGTGCTAGCACCGGGACAGGTGTTACCCAGTACTTC.

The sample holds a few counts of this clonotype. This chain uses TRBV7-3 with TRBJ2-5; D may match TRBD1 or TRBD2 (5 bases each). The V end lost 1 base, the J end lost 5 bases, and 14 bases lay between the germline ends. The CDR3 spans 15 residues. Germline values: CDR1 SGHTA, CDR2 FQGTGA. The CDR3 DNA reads TGTGCCAGCAGCTTAATGCCAGGGAGCGTGGAGACCCAGTACTTC. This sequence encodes CASSLMPGSVETQYF.

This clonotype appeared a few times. The CDR3 DNA sequence: TGTGCCTGGAGGCAGCGTGACAATCAGCCCCAGCATTTT. Its protein product is CAWRQRDNQPQHF. The V call is TRBV30, the J call TRBJ1-5; no definite D call. This CDR3 has 13 amino acids. The V gene lost 3 bases and the J gene lost 3 bases, with 9 bases spanning the gap. Germline assignment: CDR1 GTSNPN and CDR2 SVGIG (reference sequence).

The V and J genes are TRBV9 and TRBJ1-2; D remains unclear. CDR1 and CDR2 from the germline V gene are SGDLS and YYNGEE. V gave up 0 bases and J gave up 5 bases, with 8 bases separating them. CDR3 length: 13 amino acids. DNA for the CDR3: TGTGCCAGCAGCGTAGATCTAGAGTATGGCTACACCTTC. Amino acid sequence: CASSVDLEYGYTF.

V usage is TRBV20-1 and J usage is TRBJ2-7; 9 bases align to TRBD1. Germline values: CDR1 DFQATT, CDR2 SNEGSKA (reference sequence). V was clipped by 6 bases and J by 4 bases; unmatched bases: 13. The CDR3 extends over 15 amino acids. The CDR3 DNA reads TGCAGTGCCAGTCAGCAGGGACAGGGATTTTACGAGCAGTACTTC. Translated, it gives CSASQQGQGFYEQYF.

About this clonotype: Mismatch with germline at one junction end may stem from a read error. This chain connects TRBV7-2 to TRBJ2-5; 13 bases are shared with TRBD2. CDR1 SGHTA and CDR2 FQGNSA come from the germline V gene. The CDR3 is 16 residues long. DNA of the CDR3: TGTGCCAACAGCCAGACTAGCGGGGGGTACCAAGAGACCCAGTACTTC. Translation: CANSQTSGGYQETQYF.

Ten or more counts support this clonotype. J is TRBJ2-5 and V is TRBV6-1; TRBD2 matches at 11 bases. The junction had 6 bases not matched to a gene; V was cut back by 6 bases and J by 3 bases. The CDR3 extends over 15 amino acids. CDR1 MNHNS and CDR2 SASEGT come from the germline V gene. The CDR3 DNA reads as TGTGCCAGCAGCTCCGGGACTAGCGGAAAAGAGACCCAGTACTTC. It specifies CASSSGTSGKETQYF.

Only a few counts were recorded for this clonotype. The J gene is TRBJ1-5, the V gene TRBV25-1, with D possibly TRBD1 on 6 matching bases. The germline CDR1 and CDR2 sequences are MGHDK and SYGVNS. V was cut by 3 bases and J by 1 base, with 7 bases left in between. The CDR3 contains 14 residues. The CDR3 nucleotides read TGTGCCAGCAGTGATGGACAGAGCAATCAGCCCCAGCATTTT. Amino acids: CASSDGQSNQPQHF.

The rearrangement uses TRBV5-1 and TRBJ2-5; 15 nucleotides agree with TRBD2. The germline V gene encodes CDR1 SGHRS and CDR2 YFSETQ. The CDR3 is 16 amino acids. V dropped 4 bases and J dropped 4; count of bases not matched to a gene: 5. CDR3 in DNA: TGCGCCAGCAGCGGTGGGACTAGCGGGGGGCCAGAGACCCAGTACTTC. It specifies CASSGGTSGGPETQYF.